At least ten counts were recorded for the clone carrying this T cell receptor (beta chain). Used for diagnoses were clinical symptoms, serum thyroxine and TRAb, thyroid ultrasound and orbital computed tomography. Fresh peripheral blood, around 9.5 ml, yielded the PBMCs. This entry belongs to a study of T cells in Graves' hyperthyroidism and ophthalmopathy. Study information: Sampling of peripheral blood happened at initial diagnosis, prior to any treatment.

The ends lost 3 bases at V and 3 bases at J; junction bases unmatched: 5. The CDR3 sequence is 15 residues long. In germline, CDR1 is SGHVS, CDR2 FQNEAQ. Researchers amplified the TCR beta CDR3 regions from RNA transcripts. Primed by the HTBI set, a first-round RT-PCR was run on the TCR CDR3. TCRdb ran MiXCR on the multiplex PCR reads and lists one entry per CDR3 protein. The sample holds around 580,000 distinct CDR3 sequences, around 15% seen once. Sequenced: blood. The sequence was collected from a young woman with Graves' hyperthyroidism. This chain links TRBV7-8 with TRBJ1-5; 7 positions match TRBD1. CDR3 sequence reads: CASSLGDRNNQPQHF. In DNA, the CDR3 is TGTGCCAGCAGCTTGGGGGACAGAAACAATCAGCCCCAGCATTTT.